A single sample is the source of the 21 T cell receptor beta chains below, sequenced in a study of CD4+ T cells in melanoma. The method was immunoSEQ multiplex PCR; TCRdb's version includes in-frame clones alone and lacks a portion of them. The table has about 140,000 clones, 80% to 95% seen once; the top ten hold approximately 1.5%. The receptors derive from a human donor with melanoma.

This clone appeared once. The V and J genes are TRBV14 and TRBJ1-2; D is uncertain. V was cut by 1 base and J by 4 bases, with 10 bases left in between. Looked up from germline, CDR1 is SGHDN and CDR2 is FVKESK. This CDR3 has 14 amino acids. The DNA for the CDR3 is TGTGCCAGCAGCCAAGGACTCCGGACCTATGGCTACACCTTC. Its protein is CASSQGLRTYGYTF.

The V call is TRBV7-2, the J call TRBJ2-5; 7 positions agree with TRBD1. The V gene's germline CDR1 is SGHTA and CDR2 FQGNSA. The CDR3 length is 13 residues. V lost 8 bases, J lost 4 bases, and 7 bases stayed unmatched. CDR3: CASSGGRPETQYF. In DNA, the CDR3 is TGTGCCAGCTCAGGGGGTCGCCCAGAGACCCAGTACTTC.

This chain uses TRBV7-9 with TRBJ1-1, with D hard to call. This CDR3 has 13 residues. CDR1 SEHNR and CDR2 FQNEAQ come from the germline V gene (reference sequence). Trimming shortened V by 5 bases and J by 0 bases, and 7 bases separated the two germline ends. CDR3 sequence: CASSRTLNTEAFF. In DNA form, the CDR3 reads TGTGCCAGCAGCCGGACCTTGAACACTGAAGCTTTCTTT.

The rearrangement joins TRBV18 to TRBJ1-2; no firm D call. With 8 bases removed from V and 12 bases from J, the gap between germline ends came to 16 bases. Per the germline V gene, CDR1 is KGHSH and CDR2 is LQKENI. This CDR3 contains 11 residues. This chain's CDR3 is CASLSPFGDTF. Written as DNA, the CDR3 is TGTGCCAGCCTTTCTCCCTTTGGGGACACCTTC.

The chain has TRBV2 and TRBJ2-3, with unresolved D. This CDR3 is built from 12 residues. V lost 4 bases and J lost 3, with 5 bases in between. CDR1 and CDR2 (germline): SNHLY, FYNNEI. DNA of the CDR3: TGTGCCAGCAGTGGGCAGACAGATACGCAGTATTTT. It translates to CASSGQTDTQYF.

The CDR3 nucleotides are TGTGCCTTCGGGGTTGACGCTGGAAACACCATATATTTT. Translated, it gives CAFGVDAGNTIYF. This chain connects TRBV6-1 to TRBJ1-3, with D unclear. The CDR3 runs to 13 residues. Germline V gives CDR1 MNHNS, CDR2 SASEGT. The V end lost 11 bases, the J end lost 2 bases, and 13 bases lay between the germline ends.

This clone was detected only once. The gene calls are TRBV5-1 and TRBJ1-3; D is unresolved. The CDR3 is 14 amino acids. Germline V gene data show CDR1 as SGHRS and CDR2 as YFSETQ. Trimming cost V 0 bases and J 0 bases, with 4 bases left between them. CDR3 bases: TGCGCCAGCAGCTTGGAAGCCTCTGGAAACACCATATATTTT. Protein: CASSLEASGNTIYF.

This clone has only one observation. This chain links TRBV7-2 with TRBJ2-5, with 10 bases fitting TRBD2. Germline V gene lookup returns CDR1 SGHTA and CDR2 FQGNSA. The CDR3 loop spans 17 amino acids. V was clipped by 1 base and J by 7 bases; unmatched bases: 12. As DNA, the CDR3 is TGTGCCAGCAGCTTAGAGGTAGGACTAGCGGCCCTAGGGACCCAGTACTTC. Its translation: CASSLEVGLAALGTQYF.

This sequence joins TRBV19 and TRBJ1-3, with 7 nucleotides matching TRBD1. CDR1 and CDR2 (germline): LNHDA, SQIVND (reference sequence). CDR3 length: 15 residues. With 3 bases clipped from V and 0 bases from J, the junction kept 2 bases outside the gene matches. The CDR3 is CASSIGTASGNTIYF. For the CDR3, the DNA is TGTGCCAGTAGTATTGGGACAGCCTCTGGAAACACCATATATTTT.

CDR3 region: CASMRDSGRETQYF. As DNA, the CDR3 is TGTGCCAGCATGCGAGACAGCGGGCGGGAGACCCAGTACTTC. This chain links TRBV2 with TRBJ2-5, with D possibly being TRBD2 (6 bases). This CDR3 comprises 14 residues. Germline loops: CDR1 SNHLY, CDR2 FYNNEI. Deletions cut 7 bases from V and 5 bases from J, with 17 bases between. Supplemented by reference TRBV2 and TRBJ2-5, the full variable domain reads EPEVTQTPSHQVTQMGQEVILRCVPISNHLYFYWYRQILGQKVEFLVSFYNNEISEKSEIFDDQFSVERPDGSNFTLKIRSTKLEDSAMYFCASMRDSGRETQYFGPGTRLLVL.

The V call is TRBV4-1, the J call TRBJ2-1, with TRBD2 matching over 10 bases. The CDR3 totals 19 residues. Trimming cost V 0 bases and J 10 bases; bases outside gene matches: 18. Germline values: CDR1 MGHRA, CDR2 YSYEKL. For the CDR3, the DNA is TGCGCCAGCAGCCAAGATCTAAGCGGGGGGGCCATTAGCCGTCGCGAGCAGTTCTTC. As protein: CASSQDLSGGAISRREQFF.

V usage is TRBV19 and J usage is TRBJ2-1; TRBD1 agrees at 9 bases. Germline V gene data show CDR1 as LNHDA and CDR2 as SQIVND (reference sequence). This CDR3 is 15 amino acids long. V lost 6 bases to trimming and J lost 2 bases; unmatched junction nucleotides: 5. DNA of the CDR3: TGTGCCAGTAGGCTGGGACAGGGACCCTACAATGAGCAGTTCTTC. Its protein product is CASRLGQGPYNEQFF.

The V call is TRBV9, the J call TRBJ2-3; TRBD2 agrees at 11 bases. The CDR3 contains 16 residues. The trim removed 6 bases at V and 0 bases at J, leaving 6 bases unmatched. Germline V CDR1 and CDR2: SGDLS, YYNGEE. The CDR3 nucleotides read TGTGCCAGCAACCTAGCGGGGGGCCCTAGCACAGATACGCAGTATTTT. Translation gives CASNLAGGPSTDTQYF. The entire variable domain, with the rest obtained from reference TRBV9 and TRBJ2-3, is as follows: DSGVTQTPKHLITATGQRVTLRCSPRSGDLSVYWYQQSLDQGLQFLIQYYNGEERAKGNILERFSAQQFPDLHSELNLSSLELGDSALYFCASNLAGGPSTDTQYFGPGTRLTVL.

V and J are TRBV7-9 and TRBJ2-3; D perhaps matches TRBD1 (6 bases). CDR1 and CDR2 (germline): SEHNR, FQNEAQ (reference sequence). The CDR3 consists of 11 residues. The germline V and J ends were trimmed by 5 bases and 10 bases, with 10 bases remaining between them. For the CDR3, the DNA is TGTGCCAGCAGCCTAGAGGGGGCGCAGTATTTT. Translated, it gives CASSLEGAQYF.

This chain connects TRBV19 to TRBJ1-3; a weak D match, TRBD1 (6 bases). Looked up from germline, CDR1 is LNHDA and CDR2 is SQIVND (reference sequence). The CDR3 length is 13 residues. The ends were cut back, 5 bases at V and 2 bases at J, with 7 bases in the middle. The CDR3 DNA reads TGTGCCAGTAGTTCAGGGGCTGGAAACACCATATATTTT. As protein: CASSSGAGNTIYF.

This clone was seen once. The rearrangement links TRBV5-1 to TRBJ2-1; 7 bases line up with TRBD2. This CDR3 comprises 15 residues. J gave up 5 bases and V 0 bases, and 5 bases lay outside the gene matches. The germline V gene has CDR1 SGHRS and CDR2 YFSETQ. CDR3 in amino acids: CASSLGGTNDNEQFF. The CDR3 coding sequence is TGCGCCAGCAGCTTGGGGGGGACTAATGACAATGAGCAGTTCTTC.

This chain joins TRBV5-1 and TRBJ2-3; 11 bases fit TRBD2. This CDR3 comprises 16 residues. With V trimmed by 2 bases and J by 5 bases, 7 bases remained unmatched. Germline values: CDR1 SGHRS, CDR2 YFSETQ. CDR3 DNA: TGCGCCAGCAGCTTTCAACTAGCGGGGGCGGGAGATACGCAGTATTTT. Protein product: CASSFQLAGAGDTQYF.

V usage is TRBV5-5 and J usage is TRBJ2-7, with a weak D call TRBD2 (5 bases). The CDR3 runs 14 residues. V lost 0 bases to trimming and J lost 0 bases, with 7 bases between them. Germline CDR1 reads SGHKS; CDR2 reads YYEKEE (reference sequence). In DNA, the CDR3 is TGTGCCAGCAGCTTGGAGGCGGGCTCCTACGAGCAGTACTTC. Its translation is CASSLEAGSYEQYF. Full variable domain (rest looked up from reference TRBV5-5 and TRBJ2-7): DAGVTQSPTHLIKTRGQQVTLRCSPISGHKSVSWYQQVLGQGPQFIFQYYEKEERGRGNFPDRFSARQFPNYSSELNVNALLLGDSALYLCASSLEAGSYEQYFGPGTRLTVT.

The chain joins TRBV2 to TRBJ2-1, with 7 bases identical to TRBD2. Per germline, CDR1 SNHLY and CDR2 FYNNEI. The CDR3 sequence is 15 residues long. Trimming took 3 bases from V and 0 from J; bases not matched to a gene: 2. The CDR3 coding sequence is TGTGCCAGCAGTGAGGAGCGGGGCTCCTACAATGAGCAGTTCTTC. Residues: CASSEERGSYNEQFF.

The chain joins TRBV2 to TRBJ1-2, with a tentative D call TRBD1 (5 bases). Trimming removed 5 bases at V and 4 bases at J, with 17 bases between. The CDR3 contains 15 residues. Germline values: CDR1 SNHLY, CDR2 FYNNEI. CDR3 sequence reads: CASSILQGRGYGYTF. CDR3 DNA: TGTGCCAGCAGTATTTTGCAGGGAAGGGGCTATGGCTACACCTTC.

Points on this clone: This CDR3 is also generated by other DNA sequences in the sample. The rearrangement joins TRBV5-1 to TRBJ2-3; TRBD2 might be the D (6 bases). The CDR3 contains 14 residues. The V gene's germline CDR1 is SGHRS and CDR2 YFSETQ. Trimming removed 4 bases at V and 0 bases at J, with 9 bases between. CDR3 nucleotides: TGCGCCAGCAGCCCCGGGGGTAGCACAGATACGCAGTATTTT. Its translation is CASSPGGSTDTQYF.